The T cell receptor (beta chain) under discussion was sequenced for a study of T cells after yellow fever vaccination. This clonotype was detected ten times or more. Per germline, CDR1 LGHNA and CDR2 YNFKEQ. V lost 0 bases, J lost 7 bases, and 14 bases stayed unmatched. The CDR3 length is 17 residues. TCR cDNA, made by 5'RACE template switching, carried an added universal primer site and UMIs. TCRdb ran MiXCR on the 5' RACE reads and lists one entry per CDR3 protein. The sample consists of a few hundred thousand distinct CDR3 sequences, 3% to 4% of them appearing once. V gene TRBV4-2 combines with J gene TRBJ1-2, with 7 bases that match TRBD1. This clonotype was sampled from a man aged 18-30 years who received the YFV17D yellow fever vaccine. The specimen comprised CD4+ T cells sorted from PBMCs, sampled 10 days after the yellow fever booster vaccination. The chain's CDR3 is CASSQDHVFLGGVGYTF. The CDR3 bases are TGTGCCAGCAGCCAAGATCACGTTTTTCTAGGGGGCGTTGGCTACACCTTC.